These T cell receptor beta chains were read from a single sample in a study of cytomegalovirus exposure and HLA in healthy donors. Clones were sequenced by immunoSEQ multiplex PCR, and TCRdb holds only the in-frame ones, with some missing. Across roughly 34,000 clones, the top ten clones capture around 4.8% of the sample. Sequenced material: PBMCs. Receptor source: a woman aged 35 to 49 in good health and CMV-seropositive. Both conserved end residues are part of each CDR3. D genes are given only for firm matches. Size is stated for part of the rows, as once, few or many counts, or as a class when the clone is expanded.

>TRBV18|.|16|TRBJ2-5|.
CASSPTGAGLGETQYF
TGTGCCAGCTCACCAACGGGAGCAGGGCTGGGGGAGACCCAGTACTTC
>TRBV18|TRBD2|21|TRBJ2-3|.
CASSPLLGTSGKGGGTDTQYF
TGTGCCAGCTCACCACTCCTTGGGACTAGCGGGAAAGGAGGTGGCACAGATACGCAGTATTTT
>TRBV2|.|13|TRBJ2-7|.
CASSAVSSYEQYF
TGTGCCAGCAGTGCAGTCTCTTCCTACGAGCAGTACTTC
>TRBV5-6|.|15|TRBJ1-2|.
CASSLDDLGVGGYTF
TGTGCCAGCAGCTTGGATGATTTAGGGGTCGGTGGCTACACCTTC
>TRBV28|.|15|TRBJ1-5|.
CATNPPEDSNQPQHF
TGTGCCACCAACCCACCCGAGGATAGCAATCAGCCCCAGCATTTT
>TRBV6-6|.|13|TRBJ2-2|.
CALAEPNTGELFF
TGTGCCTTAGCGGAGCCGAACACCGGGGAGCTGTTTTTT
>TRBV29-1|.|13|TRBJ1-1|.
CSVVGHINTEDFF
TGCAGCGTTGTAGGACACATAAACACTGAAGATTTCTTT
>TRBV5-1|.|14|TRBJ2-1|.
CASSPATLYNEQFF
TGCGCCAGCAGCCCAGCGACTCTATACAATGAGCAGTTCTTC
>TRBV18|TRBD1|15|TRBJ1-2|.
CASSVDRGRNYGYTF
TGTGCCAGCTCAGTCGACAGGGGGCGTAATTATGGCTACACCTTC
>TRBV19|.|17|TRBJ2-6|.
CASIARDRVSGANVLTF
TGTGCCAGTATCGCGCGGGACAGAGTCTCTGGGGCCAACGTCCTGACTTTC
>TRBV7-2|TRBD2|15|TRBJ2-2|.
CASSWRGEGVGELFF
TGTGCCAGCAGCTGGCGGGGGGAGGGTGTCGGGGAGCTGTTTTTT
>TRBV4-2|.|14|TRBJ2-1|.
CASSQGGLLDEQFF
TGTGCCAGCAGCCAAGGGGGACTGCTAGATGAGCAGTTCTTC
>TRBV7-2|.|11|TRBJ1-2|.
CASSARQDYTF
TGTGCCAGCAGCGCCCGACAGGACTACACCTTC
>TRBV7-9|.|15|TRBJ1-4|.
CASSLGFSRGEKLFF
TGTGCCAGCAGCTTAGGTTTTAGCAGGGGTGAAAAACTGTTTTTT
>TRBV29-1|.|12|TRBJ2-5|.
CSVVAGEETQYF
TGCAGCGTTGTGGCAGGGGAAGAGACCCAGTACTTC
>TRBV5-1|TRBD2|15|TRBJ2-1|.
CASSSTSYRSHEQFF
TGCGCCAGCAGCTCGACTAGCTATAGGTCTCATGAGCAGTTCTTC
>TRBV6-1|.|13|TRBJ2-2|.
CASSEFSSGELFF
TGTGCCAGCAGTGAATTTTCATCCGGGGAGCTGTTTTTT
>TRBV19|.|14|TRBJ2-1|medium-sized
CATTTGSPYNEQFF
TGTGCCACCACTACAGGGTCCCCCTACAATGAGCAGTTCTTC
>TRBV19|TRBD1|13|TRBJ2-7|.
CASSMGQGYEQYF
TGTGCCAGTAGTATGGGACAGGGCTACGAGCAGTACTTC
>TRBV9|TRBD2|23|TRBJ2-1|.
CASSVGLVGPGLALDASYNEQFF
TGTGCCAGCAGCGTAGGCCTCGTTGGACCGGGACTAGCACTGGATGCCTCCTACAATGAGCAGTTCTTC
>TRBV11-2|.|16|TRBJ1-4|.
CASSRDSREGAEKLFF
TGTGCCAGCAGCCGAGATAGCAGGGAAGGGGCTGAAAAACTGTTTTTT
>TRBV30|TRBD2|16|TRBJ2-2|.
CAWSIWTSGRAGELFF
TGTGCCTGGAGTATCTGGACTAGCGGGAGGGCCGGGGAGCTGTTTTTT
>TRBV27|TRBD1|16|TRBJ2-3|.
CASSDRGPSSTDTQYF
TGTGCCAGCAGCGACAGGGGCCCATCGAGCACAGATACGCAGTATTTT
>TRBV19|.|15|TRBJ1-1|.
CASSPTRELATEAFF
TGTGCCAGTAGTCCTACCAGGGAATTGGCCACTGAAGCTTTCTTT
>TRBV30|.|15|TRBJ2-7|.
CAWRARLAGLYEQYF
TGTGCCTGGAGAGCAAGACTGGCGGGACTCTACGAGCAGTACTTC
>TRBV29-1|TRBD1|15|TRBJ1-1|.
CSVETGRQGVTEAFF
TGCAGCGTTGAGACTGGACGACAGGGGGTAACTGAAGCTTTCTTT
>TRBV10-1|.|14|TRBJ1-1|.
CASSESAAAYEAFF
TGCGCCAGCAGTGAGTCGGCGGCGGCGTATGAAGCTTTCTTT
>TRBV6-5|.|15|TRBJ1-5|.
CASSPARDFNQPQHF
TGTGCCAGCAGTCCAGCCCGGGATTTCAATCAGCCCCAGCATTTT
>TRBV18|TRBD1|17|TRBJ1-2|.
CASSPPVRDRVYHGYTF
TGTGCCAGCTCACCACCCGTCCGGGACAGGGTATACCATGGCTACACCTTC
>TRBV6-1|.|15|TRBJ1-5|.
CASSVYRVLDQPQHF
TGTGCCAGCAGTGTCTACAGGGTCCTTGATCAGCCCCAGCATTTT
>TRBV7-9|.|10|TRBJ1-1|.
CASSQSEAFF
TGTGCCAGCAGCCAGTCTGAAGCTTTCTTT
>TRBV2|.|13|TRBJ1-5|.
CASSFQERQPQHF
TGTGCCAGCAGTTTCCAAGAGAGGCAGCCCCAGCATTTT
>TRBV6-1|TRBD1|13|TRBJ2-7|.
CASSRDRGHEQYF
TGTGCCAGCAGCCGGGACAGGGGCCACGAGCAGTACTTC
>TRBV5-6|.|16|TRBJ1-5|.
CASSFGGVWSNQPQHF
TGTGCCAGCAGCTTCGGAGGAGTTTGGAGCAATCAGCCCCAGCATTTT
>TRBV27|TRBD2|16|TRBJ2-5|.
CASSGYSGRAGETQYF
TGTGCCAGCAGTGGATATAGCGGGAGGGCCGGAGAGACCCAGTACTTC
>TRBV6-4|.|18|TRBJ1-4|.
CASSEGSSLLVDNEKLFF
TGTGCCAGCAGTGAGGGTAGCAGTCTCCTAGTCGACAATGAAAAACTGTTTTTT
>TRBV9|TRBD1|18|TRBJ1-3|.
CASSGSIKGQGNGNTIYF
TGTGCCAGCAGCGGATCGATAAAAGGACAGGGGAATGGAAACACCATATATTTT
>TRBV18|TRBD1|14|TRBJ1-1|.
CASSLKGTDTEAFF
TGTGCCAGCTCACTCAAAGGGACAGACACTGAAGCTTTCTTT
>TRBV7-2|.|15|TRBJ2-1|.
CASSSPLFAFGEQFF
TGTGCCAGCAGCTCCCCTCTTTTCGCGTTCGGTGAGCAGTTCTTC
>TRBV9|TRBD1|16|TRBJ2-1|.
CASSVSGTGNGNEQFF
TGTGCCAGCAGCGTGTCCGGGACAGGGAATGGGAATGAGCAGTTCTTC
>TRBV29-1|TRBD2|8|TRBJ2-1|.
CSAGTRFF
TGCAGCGCAGGGACTAGGTTCTTC
>TRBV30|.|12|TRBJ1-1|.
CAWSPSNTEAFF
TGTGCCTGGAGTCCCTCGAACACTGAAGCTTTCTTT
>TRBV29-1|TRBD1|14|TRBJ2-7|.
CSVQDRGRDNEQYF
TGCAGCGTGCAAGACAGGGGGCGAGACAACGAGCAGTACTTC
>TRBV9|.|14|TRBJ1-4|.
CASSSTGVHEKLFF
TGTGCCAGCAGCTCGACAGGTGTCCATGAAAAACTGTTTTTT
>TRBV5-1|TRBD1|15|TRBJ1-4|.
CASSQGQGPNEKLFF
TGCGCCAGCAGCCAGGGACAGGGCCCTAATGAAAAACTGTTTTTT
>TRBV29-1|TRBD1|15|TRBJ2-7|.
CSVEGGTGSSYEQYF
TGCAGCGTTGAAGGGGGGACAGGGTCATCCTACGAGCAGTACTTC
>TRBV11-2|.|12|TRBJ1-1|.
CASSLGFAEAFF
TGTGCCAGCAGCTTAGGTTTCGCTGAAGCTTTCTTT
>TRBV27|.|15|TRBJ2-2|.
CASSLFGGDLGELFF
TGTGCCAGCAGTTTATTCGGAGGAGATCTTGGGGAGCTGTTTTTT
>TRBV7-9|.|15|TRBJ2-7|.
CASSLVGRGLYEQYF
TGTGCCAGCAGCTTAGTCGGCAGGGGCCTCTACGAGCAGTACTTC
>TRBV2|.|12|TRBJ2-5|.
CASTRVQETQYF
TGTGCCAGCACACGAGTACAAGAGACCCAGTACTTC
>TRBV28|.|16|TRBJ2-7|.
CASSSETGTGAYEQYF
TGTGCCAGCAGTTCAGAAACCGGGACGGGGGCCTACGAGCAGTACTTC
>TRBV18|.|13|TRBJ2-2|.
CASGESNTGELFF
TGTGCCTCCGGGGAGTCGAACACCGGGGAGCTGTTTTTT
>TRBV18|.|14|TRBJ1-1|.
CASSPAGQNTEAFF
TGTGCCAGCTCACCAGCGGGGCAGAACACTGAAGCTTTCTTT
>TRBV27|TRBD2|15|TRBJ2-1|.
CASRPKLAVYNEQFF
TGTGCCAGCAGGCCGAAGCTAGCGGTATACAATGAGCAGTTCTTC
>TRBV10-1|TRBD1|16|TRBJ1-4|.
CASSAKSQGLVEKLFF
TGCGCCAGCAGTGCCAAATCACAGGGGTTGGTTGAAAAACTGTTTTTT
>TRBV4-3|TRBD2|16|TRBJ2-7|.
CASSQELLAGAYEQYF
TGCGCCAGCAGCCAAGAGCTACTAGCGGGGGCCTACGAGCAGTACTTC
>TRBV19|TRBD2|13|TRBJ2-5|.
CASSGGVRATQYF
TGTGCCAGTAGTGGGGGGGTAAGGGCGACCCAGTACTTC